The source of this T cell receptor beta chain is a study of T cell responses to AZD1222 COVID-19 vaccine. Study results and limitations: Regions 160-218 and 743-854 held dominance among vaccine-associated CD4 TCRs, which spanned spike.

Data came from immunoSEQ multiplex PCR; TCRdb stores just in-frame clones and leaves some out. The data contain over 120,000 clones, roughly 90% of them singletons. With respect to this clone: Antigen unknown. Other DNA sequences in this sample translate to the same CDR3.

V trimming: 5 bases; J trimming: 7 bases; junction bases outside the gene matches: 1. Germline CDR1 is LNHDA and CDR2 is SQIVND (reference sequence). CDR3 size: 12 residues. This chain joins TRBV19 and TRBJ1-5; TRBD1 aligns across 8 bases. The TCR originated in an adult in good health. The source was peripheral blood, collected on day 0 of AZD1222 vaccination. CDR3 region: CASSQGAQPQHF. The CDR3 coding sequence is TGTGCCAGTAGTCAGGGGGCACAGCCCCAGCATTTT.